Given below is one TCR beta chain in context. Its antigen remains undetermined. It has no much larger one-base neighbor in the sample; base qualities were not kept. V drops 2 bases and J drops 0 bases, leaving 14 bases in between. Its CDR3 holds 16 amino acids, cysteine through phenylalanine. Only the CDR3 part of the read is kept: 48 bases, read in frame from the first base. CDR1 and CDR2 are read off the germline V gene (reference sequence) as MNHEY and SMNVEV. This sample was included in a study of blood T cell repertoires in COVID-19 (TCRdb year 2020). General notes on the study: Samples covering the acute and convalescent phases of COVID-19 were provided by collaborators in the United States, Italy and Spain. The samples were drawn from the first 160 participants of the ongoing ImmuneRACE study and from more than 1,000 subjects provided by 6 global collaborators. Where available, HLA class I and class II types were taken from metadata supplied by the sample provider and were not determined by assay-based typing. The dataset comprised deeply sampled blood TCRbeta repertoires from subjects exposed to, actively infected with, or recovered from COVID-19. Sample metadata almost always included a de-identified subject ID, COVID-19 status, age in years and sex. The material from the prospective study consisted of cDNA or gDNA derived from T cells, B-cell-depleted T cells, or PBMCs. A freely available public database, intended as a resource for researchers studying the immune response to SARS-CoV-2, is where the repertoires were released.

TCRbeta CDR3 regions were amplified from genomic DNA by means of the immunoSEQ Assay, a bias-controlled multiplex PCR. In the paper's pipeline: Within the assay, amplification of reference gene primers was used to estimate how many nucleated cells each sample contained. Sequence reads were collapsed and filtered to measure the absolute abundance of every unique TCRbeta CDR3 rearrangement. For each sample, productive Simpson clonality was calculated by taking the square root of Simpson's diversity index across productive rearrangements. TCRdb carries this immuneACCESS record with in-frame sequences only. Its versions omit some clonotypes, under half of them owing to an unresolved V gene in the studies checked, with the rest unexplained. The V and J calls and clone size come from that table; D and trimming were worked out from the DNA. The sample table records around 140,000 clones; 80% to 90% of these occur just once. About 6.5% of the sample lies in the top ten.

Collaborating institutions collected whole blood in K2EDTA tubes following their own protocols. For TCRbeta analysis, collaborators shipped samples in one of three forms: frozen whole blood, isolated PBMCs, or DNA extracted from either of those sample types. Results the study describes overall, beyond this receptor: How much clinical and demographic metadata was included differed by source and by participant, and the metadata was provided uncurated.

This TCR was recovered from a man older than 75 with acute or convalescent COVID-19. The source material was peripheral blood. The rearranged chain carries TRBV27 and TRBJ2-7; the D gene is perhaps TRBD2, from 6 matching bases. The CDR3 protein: CASSLRSGLSSYEQYF. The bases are TGTGCCAGCAGTTTAAGGAGCGGGCTAAGCTCCTACGAGCAGTACTTC.